What follows is one T cell receptor (beta chain) and its context. These data belong to a study of radiation and T cells in renal cell carcinoma. The CDR3 is 14 amino acids. The ends were cut back, 8 bases at V and 2 bases at J, with 15 bases in the middle. Germline V gene data show CDR1 as ENHRY and CDR2 as SYGVKD. Time point indicated: baseline pretreatment blood. The treatment denotes: 15 Gy SBRT to primary tumor, nephrectomy 4 weeks later. Blood was sampled at baseline, 2 weeks and 4 weeks after SBRT. Sequencing used immunoSEQ multiplex PCR; TCRdb keeps in-frame clones, though not all of them. The repertoire consists of 55,000 to 65,000 clones, with about three quarters occurring once and the leading ten covering 6% to 9.5%.

This chain links TRBV10-3 with TRBJ1-1; possible D gene TRBD1, 6 bases. The clonotype comes from a man aged 55-75 years with renal cell carcinoma. Source: blood, taken from a patient whose treatment included radiotherapy and nephrectomy. The CDR3 bases are TGTGCCATCTGGAGGGGGGCAGCAAACACTGAAGCTTTCTTT. This translates into CAIWRGAANTEAFF.